The entry that follows covers one T cell receptor beta chain sequence. Its specificity is unknown. Assay used: immunoSEQ multiplex PCR; TCRdb lists only in-frame clones, some missing. This table has 45,000 to 70,000 clones, about 80% appearing once. The data originate from a study of a mutant IDH1 vaccine in newly diagnosed glioma. Study details: Eight vaccinations were given in weeks 1, 3, 5, 7, 11, 15, 19 and 23. Patients got their first vaccination 4-6 weeks after radiotherapy alone, or with temozolomide cycles. Of treated patients, about 60% were men and approximately 40% women, averaging about 40 years.

The time point here: week 5, during vaccination. All doses held 300 ug of mutant IDH1 20-mer peptide, with topical imiquimod. CDR1 KGHSH and CDR2 LQKENI come from the germline V gene. The CDR3 has 13 amino acids. The ends were cut back, 7 bases at V and 1 base at J, with 10 bases in the middle. The gene calls are TRBV18 and TRBJ1-1, with a possible D match to TRBD1 (6 bases). The material was PBMCs, obtained from a glioma patient whose treatment included an IDH1 peptide vaccine. The receptor comes from a man aged 25-45 years with glioma. The CDR3 bases are TGTGCCAGCTTCCAGGGGCGGAACACTGAAGCTTTCTTT. Encoded protein: CASFQGRNTEAFF.